This T cell receptor (beta chain) was sequenced in a study of blood T cell repertoires in COVID-19. This CDR3 is built from 16 residues. CDR1 is SGHTA, CDR2 FQGTGA, per germline. Trimming at V came to 6 bases and at J to 2 bases, leaving 7 bases not matched to a gene. Per the original data handling: By means of reference gene primer amplification, nucleated cell counts were estimated. Data came from immunoSEQ multiplex PCR; TCRdb stores just in-frame clones and leaves some out. That table is the source of V, J and clone size, and D and trimming were worked out from the DNA. Seen here are around 150,000 clones, roughly four fifths observed once, and the top ten hold roughly a tenth.

The V gene is TRBV7-3, the J gene TRBJ2-3; 11 bases are a match to TRBD2. The source is a human donor in a cohort sampled during active COVID-19. Material for sequencing was peripheral blood. In DNA, the CDR3 is TGTGCCAGCAGGCCTACTAGCGGGAGTAACACAGATACGCAGTATTTT. Its protein is CASRPTSGSNTDTQYF.